Below, 6 T cell receptor beta chains from the same sample are listed, as sequenced in a study of cytomegalovirus exposure and HLA in healthy donors. Primers included in the PCR were 60 Vbeta and 13 Jbeta primers. Only in-frame clones appear in the TCRdb table, and some are missing; sequencing was by immunoSEQ multiplex PCR. This sample yields more than 140,000 clones, of which around 80% are seen a single time; approximately 6% belongs to the top ten. Sequencing was performed on PBMCs. All receptors derive from a man aged 30 to 45 in good health and CMV-seropositive.

The chain joins TRBV7-6 to TRBJ2-6; weak D call: TRBD1 (5 bases). The CDR3 sequence is 16 residues long. The germline V gene encodes CDR1 SGHVS and CDR2 FNYEAQ. With 5 bases removed from V and 2 bases from J, the gap between germline ends came to 13 bases. The chain's CDR3 is CASSKDRFTGANVLTF. CDR3 sequence (DNA): TGTGCCAGCAGCAAAGACAGATTCACTGGGGCCAACGTCCTGACTTTC. The entire variable domain, with the rest obtained from reference TRBV7-6 and TRBJ2-6, is as follows: GAGVSQSPRYKVTKRGQDVALRCDPISGHVSLYWYRQALGQGPEFLTYFNYEAQQDKSGLPNDRFSAERPEGSISTLTIQRTEQRDSAMYRCASSKDRFTGANVLTFGAGSRLTVL.

The rearrangement joins TRBV6-1 to TRBJ2-5; 9 bases line up with TRBD1. The J call may be wrong; the DNA end is better matched by TRBJ2-7. The CDR3 has 15 amino acids. Germline V gene data show CDR1 as MNHNS and CDR2 as SASEGT. The CDR3 protein is CASSEFGDRVYEQYF. CDR3 bases: TGTGCCAGCAGTGAATTCGGGGACAGGGTGTACGAGCAGTACTTC.

Here the CDR3 reads CASSESSGQYSPLHF. The CDR3 DNA is TGTGCCAGCAGTGAATCCTCAGGACAGTATTCACCCCTCCACTTT. The rearrangement uses TRBV25-1 and TRBJ1-6; D might be TRBD1 (6 bases). Deletions cut 1 base from V and 8 bases from J, with 12 bases between. This CDR3 comprises 15 residues. The V gene's germline CDR1 is MGHDK and CDR2 SYGVNS.

The chain links TRBV30 to TRBJ2-2; maybe TRBD1 (6 bases). Deletions cut 6 bases from V and 3 bases from J, with 23 bases between. Germline CDR1 is GTSNPN and CDR2 is SVGIG (reference sequence). The length of the CDR3 is 17 residues. The CDR3 loop reads CACRKNRDTLYTGELFF. In DNA form, the CDR3 reads TGTGCCTGCCGAAAGAACCGGGACACCCTCTACACCGGGGAGCTGTTTTTT.

This clone was counted a single time. The V gene is TRBV14, the J gene TRBJ2-5; 8 nucleotides align to TRBD2. TRBJ2-7 explains the end of the DNA better; the J call may be wrong. Germline lookup yields CDR1 SGHDN and CDR2 FVKESK. The CDR3 is 14 amino acids. The CDR3 protein is CASSPLAGPYEQYF. The CDR3, as DNA: TGTGCCAGCAGCCCCTTAGCGGGACCCTACGAGCAGTACTTC.

The V and J genes are TRBV11-2 and TRBJ2-7, with D perhaps matching TRBD1 (6 bases). CDR1 and CDR2 (germline): SGHAT, FQNNGV. The V end lost 3 bases, the J end lost 3 bases, and 9 bases lay between the germline ends. This CDR3 has 13 residues. CDR3 coding DNA: TGTGCCAGCAGCTTGGGACATCACTACGAGCAGTACTTC. It encodes CASSLGHHYEQYF.